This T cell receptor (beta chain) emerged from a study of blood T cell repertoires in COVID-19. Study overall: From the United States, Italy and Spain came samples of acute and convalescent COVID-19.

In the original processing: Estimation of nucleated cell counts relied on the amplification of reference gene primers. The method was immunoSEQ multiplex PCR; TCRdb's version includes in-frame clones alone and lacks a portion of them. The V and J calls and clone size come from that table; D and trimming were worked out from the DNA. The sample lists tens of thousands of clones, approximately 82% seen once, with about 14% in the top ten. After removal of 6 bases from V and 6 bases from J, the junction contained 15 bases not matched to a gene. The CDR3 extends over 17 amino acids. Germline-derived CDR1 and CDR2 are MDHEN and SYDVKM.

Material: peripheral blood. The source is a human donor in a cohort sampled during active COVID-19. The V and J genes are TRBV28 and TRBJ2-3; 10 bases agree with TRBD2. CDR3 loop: CASSPFWVAGGGDTQYF. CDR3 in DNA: TGTGCCAGCAGCCCGTTTTGGGTAGCGGGAGGAGGTGATACGCAGTATTTT.